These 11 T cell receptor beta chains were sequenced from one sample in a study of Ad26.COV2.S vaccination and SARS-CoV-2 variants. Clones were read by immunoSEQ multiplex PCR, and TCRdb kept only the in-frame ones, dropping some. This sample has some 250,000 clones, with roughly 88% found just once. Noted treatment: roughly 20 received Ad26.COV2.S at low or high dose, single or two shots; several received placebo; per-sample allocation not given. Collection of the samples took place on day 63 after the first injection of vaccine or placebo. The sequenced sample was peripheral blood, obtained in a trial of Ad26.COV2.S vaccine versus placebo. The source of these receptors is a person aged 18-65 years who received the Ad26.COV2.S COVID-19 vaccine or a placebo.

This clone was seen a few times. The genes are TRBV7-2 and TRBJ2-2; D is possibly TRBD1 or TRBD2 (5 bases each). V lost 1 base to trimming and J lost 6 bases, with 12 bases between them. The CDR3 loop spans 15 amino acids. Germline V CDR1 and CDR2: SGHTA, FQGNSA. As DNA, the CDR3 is TGTGCCAGCAGCTTAGAGGGACCCATCCCCGGGGAGCTGTTTTTT. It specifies CASSLEGPIPGELFF.

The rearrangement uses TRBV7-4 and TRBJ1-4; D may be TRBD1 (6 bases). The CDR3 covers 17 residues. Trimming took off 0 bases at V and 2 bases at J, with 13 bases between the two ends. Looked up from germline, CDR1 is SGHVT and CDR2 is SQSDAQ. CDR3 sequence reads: CASSLALRGGTNEKLFF. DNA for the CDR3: TGTGCCAGCAGCTTAGCGCTAAGGGGGGGCACTAATGAAAAACTGTTTTTT.

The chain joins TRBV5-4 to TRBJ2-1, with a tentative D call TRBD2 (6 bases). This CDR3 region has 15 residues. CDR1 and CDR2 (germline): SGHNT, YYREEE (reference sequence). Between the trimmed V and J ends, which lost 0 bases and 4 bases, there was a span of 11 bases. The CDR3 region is CASSLAPGVYNEQFF. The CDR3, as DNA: TGTGCCAGCAGCTTGGCCCCGGGGGTTTACAATGAGCAGTTCTTC.

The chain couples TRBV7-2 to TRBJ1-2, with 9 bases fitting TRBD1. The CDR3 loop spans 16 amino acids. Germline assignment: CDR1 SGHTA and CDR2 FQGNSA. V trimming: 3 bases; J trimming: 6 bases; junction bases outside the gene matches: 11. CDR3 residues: CASSFWPGTGIDGYTF. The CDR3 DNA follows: TGTGCCAGCAGCTTTTGGCCCGGGACAGGGATTGATGGCTACACCTTC.

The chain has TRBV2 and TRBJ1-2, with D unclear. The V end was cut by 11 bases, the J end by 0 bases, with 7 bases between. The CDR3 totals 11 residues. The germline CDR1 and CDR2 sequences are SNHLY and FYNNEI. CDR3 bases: TGTGCCTCCGAGGCTAACTATGGCTACACCTTC. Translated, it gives CASEANYGYTF.

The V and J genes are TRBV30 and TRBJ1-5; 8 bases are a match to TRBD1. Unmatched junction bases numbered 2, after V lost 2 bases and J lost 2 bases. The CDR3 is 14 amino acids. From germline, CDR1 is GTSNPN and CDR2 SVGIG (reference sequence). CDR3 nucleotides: TGTGCCTGGAGTCCAGGGGGCGGCAATCAGCCCCAGCATTTT. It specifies CAWSPGGGNQPQHF. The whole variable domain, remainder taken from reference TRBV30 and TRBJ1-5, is SQTIHQWPATLVQPVGSPLSLECTVEGTSNPNLYWYRQAAGRGLQLLFYSVGIGQISSEVPQNLSASRPQDRQFILSSKKLLLSDSGFYLCAWSPGGGNQPQHFGDGTRLSIL.

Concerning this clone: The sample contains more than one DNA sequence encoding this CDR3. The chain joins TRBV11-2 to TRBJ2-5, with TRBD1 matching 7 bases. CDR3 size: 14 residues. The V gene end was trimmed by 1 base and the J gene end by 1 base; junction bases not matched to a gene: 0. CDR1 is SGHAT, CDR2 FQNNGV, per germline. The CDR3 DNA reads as TGTGCCAGCAGCTTAGGGACAGGCCAAGAGACCCAGTACTTC. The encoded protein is CASSLGTGQETQYF.

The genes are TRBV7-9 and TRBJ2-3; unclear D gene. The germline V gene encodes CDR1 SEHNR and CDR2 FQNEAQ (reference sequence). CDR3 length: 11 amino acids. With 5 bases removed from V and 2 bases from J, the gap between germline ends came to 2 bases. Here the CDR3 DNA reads TGTGCCAGCAGCAACACAGATACGCAGTATTTT. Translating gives CASSNTDTQYF.

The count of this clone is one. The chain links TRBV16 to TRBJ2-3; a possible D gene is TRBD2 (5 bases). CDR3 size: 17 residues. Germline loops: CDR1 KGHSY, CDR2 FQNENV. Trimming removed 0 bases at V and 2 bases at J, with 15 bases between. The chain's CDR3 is CASSQSGRGALTDTQYF. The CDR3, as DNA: TGTGCCAGCAGCCAATCGGGCCGGGGTGCCCTCACAGATACGCAGTATTTT.

The chain's CDR3 is CASSELPGTANTGELFF. CDR3 DNA sequence: TGCGCCAGCAGTGAGCTCCCCGGGACAGCCAACACCGGGGAGCTGTTTTTT. This sequence joins TRBV10-2 and TRBJ2-2; 7 nucleotides agree with TRBD1. Germline loops: CDR1 WSHSY, CDR2 SAAADI. Germline trimming cut 2 bases from V and 2 bases from J; bases unmatched to any gene: 8. CDR3 length: 17 amino acids.

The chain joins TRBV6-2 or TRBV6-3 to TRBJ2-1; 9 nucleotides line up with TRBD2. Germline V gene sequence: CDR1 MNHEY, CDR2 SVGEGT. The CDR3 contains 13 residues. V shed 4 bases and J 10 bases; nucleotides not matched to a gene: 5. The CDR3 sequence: CASSFGTSGEQFF. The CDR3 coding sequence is TGTGCCAGCAGTTTTGGCACTAGCGGGGAGCAGTTCTTC.